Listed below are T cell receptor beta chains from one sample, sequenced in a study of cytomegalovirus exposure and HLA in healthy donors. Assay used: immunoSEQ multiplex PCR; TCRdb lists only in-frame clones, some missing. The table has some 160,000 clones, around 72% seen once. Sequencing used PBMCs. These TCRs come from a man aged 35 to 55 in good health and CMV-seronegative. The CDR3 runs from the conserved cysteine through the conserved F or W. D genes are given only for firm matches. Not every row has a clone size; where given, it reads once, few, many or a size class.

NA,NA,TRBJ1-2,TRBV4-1,TGCGCCAGCAGCCAAGATCGGGCGGGTTCGCCGAACTATGGCTACACCTTC,CASSQDRAGSPNYGYTF
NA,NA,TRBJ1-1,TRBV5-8,TGTGCCAGCAGAGTAAACGGGGGATCATACACTGAAGCTTTCTTT,CASRVNGGSYTEAFF
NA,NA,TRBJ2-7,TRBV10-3,TGTGCCATCACCGGGACACCTTCGTACGAGCAGTACTTC,CAITGTPSYEQYF
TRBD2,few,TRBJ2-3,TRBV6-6,TGTGCCAGCAGTGCGGGGGGTGCGACGCAGTATTTT,CASSAGGATQYF
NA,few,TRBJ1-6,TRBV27,TGTGCCAGCAGTTTATCGATGCGGGAACTCGGGGGGGCCCTCCACTTT,CASSLSMRELGGALHF
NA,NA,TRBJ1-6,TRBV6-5,TGTGCCAGCACCCAACAGGGATTTAATTCACCCCTCCACTTT,CASTQQGFNSPLHF
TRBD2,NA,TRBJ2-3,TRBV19,TGTGCCACCCCAAGGATGGGACTAGTGGCCCCTACGGATACGCAGTATTTT,CATPRMGLVAPTDTQYF
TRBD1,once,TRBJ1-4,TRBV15,TGTGCCACCAGCAGAGGATCTACCGGGACAGGGTATAATGAAAAACTGTTTTTT,CATSRGSTGTGYNEKLFF
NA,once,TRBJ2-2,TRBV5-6,TGTGCCAGCAGCTTGAGGAAGACAGCTTTGAACACCGGGGAGCTGTTTTTT,CASSLRKTALNTGELFF
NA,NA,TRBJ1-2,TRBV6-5,TGTGCCAGCAGGGTGACACTGAACTATGGCTACACCTTC,CASRVTLNYGYTF
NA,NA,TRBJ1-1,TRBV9,TGTGCCAGCAGCGCCATTCGAGCTGGTGTCACTGAAGCTTTCTTT,CASSAIRAGVTEAFF
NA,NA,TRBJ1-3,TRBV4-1,TGCGCCAGCAGCCCCCTCCCCGGACAGCCCTCTGGAAACACCATATATTTT,CASSPLPGQPSGNTIYF
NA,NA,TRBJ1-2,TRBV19,TGTGCCAGTAGCATCTCGGGTTTAGGCTACACCTTC,CASSISGLGYTF
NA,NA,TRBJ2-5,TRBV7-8,TGTGCCAGCAGCCCGAGACGGAGCCAAGAGACCCAGTACTTC,CASSPRRSQETQYF
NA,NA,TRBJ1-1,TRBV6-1,TGTGCCAGCAGTGATTTAGGAGGGCTCCAAACTGAAGCTTTCTTT,CASSDLGGLQTEAFF
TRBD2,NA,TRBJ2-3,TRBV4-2,TGTGCCAGCAGCCAGCTCAGCGGGGACACAGATACGCAGTATTTT,CASSQLSGDTDTQYF
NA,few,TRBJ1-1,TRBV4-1,TGCGCCAGCAGCCCGACGGGGGAGAACACTGAAGCTTTCTTT,CASSPTGENTEAFF
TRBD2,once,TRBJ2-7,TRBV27,TGTGCCACCCCCCCCAATGCGGGAGAGAGTTACGAGCAGTACTTC,CATPPNAGESYEQYF
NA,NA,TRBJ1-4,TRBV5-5,TGTGCCAGCAGCTTGGGGCGCGGGGATATGGGGGAAAAACTGTTTTTT,CASSLGRGDMGEKLFF
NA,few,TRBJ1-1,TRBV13,TGTGCCAGCAGCTTACTGACCCTAGAATCGGAAGCTTTCTTT,CASSLLTLESEAFF
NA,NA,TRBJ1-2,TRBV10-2,TGCGCCAGCACCTCTGCCGTACAGGGAAGGAGTAGAGATGGCTACACCTTC,CASTSAVQGRSRDGYTF
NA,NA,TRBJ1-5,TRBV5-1,TGCGCCAGCAGCCCAGGGGTTTATAGCAATCAGCCCCAGCATTTT,CASSPGVYSNQPQHF
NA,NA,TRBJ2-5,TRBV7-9,TGTGCCAGCACGCCGGGGAGGGGGGAGACCCAGTACTTC,CASTPGRGETQYF
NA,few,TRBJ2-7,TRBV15,TGTGCCACCAGCAGAGGTAGTTCCTACGAGCAGTACTTC,CATSRGSSYEQYF
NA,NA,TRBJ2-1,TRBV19,TGTGCCAGTAGCATCGGGACTCCAAATGAGCAGTTCTTC,CASSIGTPNEQFF
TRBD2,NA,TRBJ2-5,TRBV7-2,TGTGCCAGCAGCCGAGCGGGACGGTTTCAAGAGACCCAGTACTTC,CASSRAGRFQETQYF
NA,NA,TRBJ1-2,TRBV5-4,TGTGCCAGCAGCTTGGACAGCTATGGCTACACCTTC,CASSLDSYGYTF
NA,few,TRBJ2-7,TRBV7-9,TGTGCCAGCAGTTCCACAGGGCTGTACGAGCAGTACTTC,CASSSTGLYEQYF
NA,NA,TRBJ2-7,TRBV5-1,TGCGCCAGCAGCTCTCAGCAGTACTTC,CASSSQQYF
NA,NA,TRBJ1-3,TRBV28,TGTGCCAGCAGTGGGCCTATGACAGACGGAAACACCATATATTTT,CASSGPMTDGNTIYF
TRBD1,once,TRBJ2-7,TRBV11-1,TGTGCCAGCAGCTCCGGGACAGGGGCGTACGAGCAGTACTTC,CASSSGTGAYEQYF
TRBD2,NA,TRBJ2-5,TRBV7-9,TGTGCCAGCAGCTTAAGCGGGGGGGCCGGTGAGACCCAGTACTTC,CASSLSGGAGETQYF
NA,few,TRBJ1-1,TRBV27,TGTGCCAGCAGTTTATCGTTCGGCGGGACTGAAGCTTTCTTT,CASSLSFGGTEAFF
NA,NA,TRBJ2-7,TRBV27,TGTGCCAGCAGTTTATCGCTAGGGGTCGCCGAGCAGTACTTC,CASSLSLGVAEQYF
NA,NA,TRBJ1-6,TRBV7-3,TGTGCCAGCAGCGTCACAGGGCAGGGAAATTCACCCCTCCACTTT,CASSVTGQGNSPLHF
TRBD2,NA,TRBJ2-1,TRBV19,TGTGCCAGTAGTATAGCCAGCGGGAGCAGGGTCTCAGTATATAGGCAGTTCTTC,CASSIASGSRVSVYRQFF
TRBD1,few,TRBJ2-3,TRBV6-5,TGTGCCAGCAGACTCGGACAGGGAACAGATACGCAGTATTTT,CASRLGQGTDTQYF